A single sample gave rise to the 9 T cell receptor beta chains below, sequenced in a study of blood T cell repertoires in COVID-19. Only in-frame clones appear in the TCRdb table, and some are missing; sequencing was by immunoSEQ multiplex PCR. This sample has 250,000 to 400,000 clones; roughly 90% occur once, and the top ten carry less than 3.5%. The material sequenced was peripheral blood. These receptors all stem from a woman aged 30 to 39 with COVID-19, enrolled during active disease.

This chain connects TRBV7-6 to TRBJ2-2; D is possibly TRBD1 (6 bases). Per germline, CDR1 SGHVS and CDR2 FNYEAQ. The CDR3 has 16 amino acids. Trimming removed 1 base from V and 1 base from J, with 10 bases in between. The CDR3 loop reads CASSLVGRGNTGELFF. The CDR3 region has the DNA TGTGCCAGCAGCTTAGTGGGCAGGGGGAACACCGGGGAGCTGTTTTTT.

This clone was observed a single time. This chain connects TRBV5-6 to TRBJ2-6; TRBD2 agrees at 15 bases. Per the germline V gene, CDR1 is SGHDT and CDR2 is YYEEEE. Trimming at V came to 4 bases and at J to 1 base, leaving 6 bases not matched to a gene. The CDR3 runs to 19 residues. CDR3 in amino acids: CASSPYGTSGRSGANVLTF. In DNA form, the CDR3 reads TGTGCCAGCAGCCCGTATGGGACTAGCGGGAGGTCTGGGGCCAACGTCCTGACTTTC.

About this clone: Other DNA sequences within the sample encode an identical CDR3. CDR3 coding DNA: TGCAGCGTTGAGAACCCGGGGATGAACACTGAAGCTTTCTTT. Its translation is CSVENPGMNTEAFF. V usage is TRBV29-1 and J usage is TRBJ1-1; D gene ambiguous. This CDR3 has 14 residues. The V and J ends lost 3 bases and 0 bases respectively, with 11 bases between them. Germline V gene data show CDR1 as SQVTM and CDR2 as ANQGSEA.

The chain employs TRBV7-2 and TRBJ2-7; 10 nucleotides agree with TRBD2. Germline trimming cut 3 bases from V and 5 bases from J; bases unmatched to any gene: 13. This CDR3 has 17 residues. Germline CDR1 and CDR2: SGHTA and FQGNSA. The CDR3 sequence: CASSFSKTGLADNEQYF. The CDR3, as DNA: TGTGCCAGCAGCTTTTCCAAGACTGGACTAGCGGACAACGAGCAGTACTTC.

The chain recombines TRBV5-1 with TRBJ1-6; D is unclear. Germline CDR1 reads SGHRS; CDR2 reads YFSETQ. The CDR3 spans 15 residues. V shed 0 bases and J shed 2 bases, with 6 bases lying between them. Written as DNA, the CDR3 is TGCGCCAGCAGCTTGGCCACAGCCTATAATTCACCCCTCCACTTT. It codes for CASSLATAYNSPLHF.

This clone showed up just once. This sequence joins TRBV5-8 and TRBJ1-2; tentatively, D is TRBD1 (5 bases). With 1 base removed from V and 6 bases from J, the gap between germline ends came to 13 bases. This CDR3 contains 14 residues. Germline loops: CDR1 SGHTS, CDR2 YDEGEE. The CDR3 region is CASSLYAGQDGYTF. The DNA for the CDR3 is TGTGCCAGCAGCTTGTATGCAGGGCAGGATGGCTACACCTTC.

Here the CDR3 DNA reads TGTGCCAGCAACTTACAGGGGGCACATGAGCAGTTCTTC. This codes for CASNLQGAHEQFF. The chain combines TRBV5-4 with TRBJ2-1, with 9 positions matching TRBD1. This CDR3 has 13 residues. Trimming cost V 6 bases and J 8 bases; bases outside gene matches: 6. Per the germline V gene, CDR1 is SGHNT and CDR2 is YYREEE (reference sequence). Based on the CDR3 plus reference TRBV5-4 and TRBJ2-1, the full variable domain is ETGVTQSPTHLIKTRGQQVTLRCSSQSGHNTVSWYQQALGQGPQFIFQYYREEENGRGNFPPRFSGLQFPNYSSELNVNALELDDSALYLCASNLQGAHEQFFGPGTRLTVL.

The rearrangement links TRBV18 to TRBJ1-1; D uncertain. The CDR3 totals 15 residues. Germline-derived CDR1 and CDR2 are KGHSH and LQKENI. The germline V and J ends were trimmed by 4 bases and 0 bases, with 12 bases remaining between them. In DNA form, the CDR3 reads TGTGCCAGCTCACTAGGCGGGGATCTGAACACTGAAGCTTTCTTT. Its translation is CASSLGGDLNTEAFF.

The gene calls are TRBV7-9 and TRBJ1-2; D is ambiguous. Germline assignment: CDR1 SEHNR and CDR2 FQNEAQ (reference sequence). The CDR3 runs to 13 residues. The V gene lost 2 bases and the J gene lost 5 bases, with 9 bases spanning the gap. Here the CDR3 DNA reads TGTGCCAGCAGCTTATTGGAGGAATATGGCTACACCTTC. It yields the protein CASSLLEEYGYTF.